The 9 T cell receptor beta chains listed next were all sequenced from one sample in a study of blood T cell repertoires in COVID-19. Generated by immunoSEQ multiplex PCR, the TCRdb table keeps only in-frame clones and is missing some. The sample lists 70,000 to 75,000 clones, 79% occurring once. The sequencing sample was made of peripheral blood. The source is a man in his 60s with active or convalescent COVID-19.

The V call is TRBV3-1 (or the pseudogene TRBV3-2), the J call TRBJ1-1; 8 bases are a match to TRBD1. The germline V gene encodes CDR1 LGHDT and CDR2 YNNKEL (reference sequence). After removal of 0 bases from V and 4 bases from J, the junction contained 4 bases not matched to a gene. The CDR3 is 15 residues long. Here the CDR3 reads CASSQDAGTGTEAFF. The CDR3 DNA reads as TGTGCCAGCAGCCAAGATGCAGGGACAGGCACTGAAGCTTTCTTT.

The V call is TRBV30, the J call TRBJ1-3, with D possibly being TRBD1 (6 bases). Trimming took off 0 bases at V and 5 bases at J, with 14 bases between the two ends. CDR1 and CDR2 (germline): GTSNPN, SVGIG (reference sequence). The CDR3 runs 15 residues. CDR3 residues: CAWSVQRTDRNTIYF. In nucleotides, the CDR3 is TGTGCCTGGAGTGTACAAAGGACAGATCGAAACACCATATATTTT. The full variable domain, its missing parts supplied by reference TRBV30 and TRBJ1-3, is SQTIHQWPATLVQPVGSPLSLECTVEGTSNPNLYWYRQAAGRGLQLLFYSVGIGQISSEVPQNLSASRPQDRQFILSSKKLLLSDSGFYLCAWSVQRTDRNTIYFGEGSWLTVV.

The rearrangement uses TRBV4-1 and TRBJ1-1, with 9 nucleotides matching TRBD1. The V gene end was trimmed by 4 bases and the J gene end by 4 bases; junction bases not matched to a gene: 16. This CDR3 region has 18 residues. Germline CDR1 and CDR2: MGHRA and YSYEKL. CDR3: CASSPLEFTGGASTEAFF. For the CDR3, the DNA is TGCGCCAGCAGCCCACTTGAATTTACAGGGGGCGCGAGCACTGAAGCTTTCTTT.

The chain couples TRBV3-1 (or the pseudogene TRBV3-2) to TRBJ2-5; D is perhaps TRBD2 (6 bases). The germline CDR1 and CDR2 sequences are LGHDT and YNNKEL (reference sequence). V was shortened by 4 bases and J by 0 bases, with 15 bases between the two germline ends. The CDR3 loop spans 16 amino acids. In DNA form, the CDR3 reads TGTGCCAGCAGCCGGGCCCTCGGGGGAAACCAAGAGACCCAGTACTTC. Residues: CASSRALGGNQETQYF.

The CDR3 DNA reads TGTGCCAGCAGGACAGGGAGGACACCTTTCTACGAGCAGTACTTC. It codes for CASRTGRTPFYEQYF. The chain links TRBV6-5 to TRBJ2-7; tentative D call: TRBD1 (7 bases). V was cut by 6 bases and J by 3 bases, with 18 bases left in between. CDR1 is MNHEY and CDR2 is SVGAGI in the germline V gene. The CDR3 has 15 residues.

This chain connects TRBV27 to TRBJ1-5; TRBD1 aligns across 10 bases. J lost 6 bases, V lost 2 bases, and 7 bases had no gene match. This CDR3 is 16 amino acids long. Germline V lookup: CDR1 MNHEY, CDR2 SMNVEV (reference sequence). CDR3 nucleotide sequence: TGTGCCAGCAGTTTAAAGGGACAGGGGTGGGTTCAGCCCCAGCATTTT. Its protein product is CASSLKGQGWVQPQHF.

This chain uses TRBV4-2 with TRBJ1-2, with D unclear. Trimming shortened V by 1 base and J by 8 bases, and 11 bases separated the two germline ends. Per germline, CDR1 LGHNA and CDR2 YNFKEQ. The CDR3 is 13 amino acids. The CDR3 DNA follows: TGTGCCAGCAGCCAAGCTTTCCTACTGGGCTACACCTTC. Residues: CASSQAFLLGYTF.

The chain links TRBV28 to TRBJ1-2; D is perhaps TRBD1 (6 bases). Germline CDR1 is MDHEN and CDR2 is SYDVKM. V was shortened by 6 bases and J by 0 bases, with 17 bases between the two germline ends. This CDR3 comprises 16 residues. The CDR3 reads CASSTRQADSNYGYTF. Here the CDR3 DNA reads TGTGCCAGCAGCACCCGACAGGCCGACTCTAACTATGGCTACACCTTC.

This chain uses TRBV29-1 with TRBJ1-6; 10 positions match TRBD1. Germline trimming cut 6 bases from V and 10 bases from J; bases unmatched to any gene: 9. Germline CDR1 SQVTM, CDR2 ANQGSEA. The CDR3 contains 14 residues. CDR3 nucleotides: TGCAGCGTAAAAACCGGGACAGGGGTATCACCCCTCCACTTT. This translates into CSVKTGTGVSPLHF.